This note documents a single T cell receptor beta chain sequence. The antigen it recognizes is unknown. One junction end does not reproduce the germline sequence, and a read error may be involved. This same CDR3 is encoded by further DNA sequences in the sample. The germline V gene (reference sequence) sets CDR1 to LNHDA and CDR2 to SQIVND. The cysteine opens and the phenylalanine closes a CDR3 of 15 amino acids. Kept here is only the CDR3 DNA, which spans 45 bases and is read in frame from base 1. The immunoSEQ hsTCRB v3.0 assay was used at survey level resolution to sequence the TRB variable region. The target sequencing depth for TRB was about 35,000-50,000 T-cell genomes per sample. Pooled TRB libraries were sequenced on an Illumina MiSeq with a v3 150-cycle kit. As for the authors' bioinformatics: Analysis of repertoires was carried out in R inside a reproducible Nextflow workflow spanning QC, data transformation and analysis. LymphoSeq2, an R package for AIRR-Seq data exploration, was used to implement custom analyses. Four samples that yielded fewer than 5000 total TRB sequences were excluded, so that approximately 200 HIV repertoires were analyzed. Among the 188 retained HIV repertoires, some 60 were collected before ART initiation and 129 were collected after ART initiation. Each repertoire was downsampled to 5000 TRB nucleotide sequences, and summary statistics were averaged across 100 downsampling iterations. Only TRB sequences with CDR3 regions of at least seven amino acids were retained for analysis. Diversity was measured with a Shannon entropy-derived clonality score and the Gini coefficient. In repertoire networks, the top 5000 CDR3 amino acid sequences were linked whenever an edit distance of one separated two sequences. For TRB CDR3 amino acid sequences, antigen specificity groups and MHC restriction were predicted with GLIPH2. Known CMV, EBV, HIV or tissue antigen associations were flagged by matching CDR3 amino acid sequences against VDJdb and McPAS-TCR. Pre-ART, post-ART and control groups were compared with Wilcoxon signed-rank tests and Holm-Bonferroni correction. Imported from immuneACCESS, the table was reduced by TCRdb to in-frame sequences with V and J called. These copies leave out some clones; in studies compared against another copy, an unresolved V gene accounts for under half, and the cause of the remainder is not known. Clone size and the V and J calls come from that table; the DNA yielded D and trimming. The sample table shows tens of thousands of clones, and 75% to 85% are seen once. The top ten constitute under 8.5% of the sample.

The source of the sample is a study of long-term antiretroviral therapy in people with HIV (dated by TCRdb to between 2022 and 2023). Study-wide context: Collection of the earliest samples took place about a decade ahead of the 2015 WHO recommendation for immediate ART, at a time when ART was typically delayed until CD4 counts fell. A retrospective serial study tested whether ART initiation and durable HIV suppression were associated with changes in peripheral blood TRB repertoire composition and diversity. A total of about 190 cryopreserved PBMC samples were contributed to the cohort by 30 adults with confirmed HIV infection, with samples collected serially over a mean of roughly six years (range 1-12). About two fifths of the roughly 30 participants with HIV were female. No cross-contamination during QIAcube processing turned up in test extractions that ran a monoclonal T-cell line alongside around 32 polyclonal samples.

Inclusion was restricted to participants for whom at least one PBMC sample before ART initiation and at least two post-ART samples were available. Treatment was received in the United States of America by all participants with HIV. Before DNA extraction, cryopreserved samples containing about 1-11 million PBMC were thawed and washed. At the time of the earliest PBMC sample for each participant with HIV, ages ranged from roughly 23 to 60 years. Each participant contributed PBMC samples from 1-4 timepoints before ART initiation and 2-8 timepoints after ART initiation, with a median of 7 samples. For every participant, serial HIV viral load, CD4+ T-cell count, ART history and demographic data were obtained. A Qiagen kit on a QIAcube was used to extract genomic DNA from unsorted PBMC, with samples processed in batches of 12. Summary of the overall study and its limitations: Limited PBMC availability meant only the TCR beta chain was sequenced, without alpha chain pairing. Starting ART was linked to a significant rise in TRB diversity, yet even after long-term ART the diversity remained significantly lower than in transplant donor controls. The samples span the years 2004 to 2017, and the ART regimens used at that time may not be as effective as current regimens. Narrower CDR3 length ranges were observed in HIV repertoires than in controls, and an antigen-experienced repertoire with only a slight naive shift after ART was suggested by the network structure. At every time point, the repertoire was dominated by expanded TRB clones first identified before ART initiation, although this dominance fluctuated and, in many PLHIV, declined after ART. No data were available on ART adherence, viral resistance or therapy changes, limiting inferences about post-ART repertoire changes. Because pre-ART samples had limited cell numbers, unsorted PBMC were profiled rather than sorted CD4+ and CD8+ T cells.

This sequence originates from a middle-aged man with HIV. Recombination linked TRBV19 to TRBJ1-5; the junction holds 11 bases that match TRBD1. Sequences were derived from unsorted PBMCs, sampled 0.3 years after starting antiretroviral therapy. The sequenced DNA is TGTGCCAGTAGACCCGGGACAGGGGGGTATCAACCCCAGCATTTT. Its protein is CASRPGTGGYQPQHF.